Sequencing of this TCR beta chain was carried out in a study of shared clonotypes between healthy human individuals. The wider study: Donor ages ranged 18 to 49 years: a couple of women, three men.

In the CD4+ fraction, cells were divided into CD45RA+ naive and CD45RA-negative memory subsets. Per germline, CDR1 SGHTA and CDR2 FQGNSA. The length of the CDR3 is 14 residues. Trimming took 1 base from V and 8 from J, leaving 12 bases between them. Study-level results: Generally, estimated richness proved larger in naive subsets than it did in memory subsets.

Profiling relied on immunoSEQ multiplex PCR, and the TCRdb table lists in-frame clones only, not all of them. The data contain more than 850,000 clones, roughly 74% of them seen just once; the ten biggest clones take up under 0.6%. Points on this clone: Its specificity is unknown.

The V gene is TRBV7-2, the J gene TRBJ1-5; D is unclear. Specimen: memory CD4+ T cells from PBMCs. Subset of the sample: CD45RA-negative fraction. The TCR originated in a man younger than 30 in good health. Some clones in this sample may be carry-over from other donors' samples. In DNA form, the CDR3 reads TGTGCCAGCAGCTTAGATCCGGGATCAAAGCCCCAGCATTTT. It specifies CASSLDPGSKPQHF.